This T cell receptor beta chain is drawn from a study of beta chain features in type 1 diabetes. In regard to this clone: Antigen: not known.

The investigators reverse transcribed all of the isolated RNA, so they sequenced expressed TCRB transcripts. Data came from immunoSEQ multiplex PCR; TCRdb stores just in-frame clones and leaves some out. This sample has about 180,000 clones, with approximately 13% found just once. CDR1 and CDR2 (germline): SQVTM, ANQGSEA. The CDR3 contains 11 residues. J lost 5 bases, V lost 7 bases, and 4 bases had no gene match. Study conclusions and caveats: Insertions at VDJ junctions were less frequent in type 1 diabetes patients. These patients also deleted more nucleotides at the same junctions. A potential influence of HLA type upon TCRB rearrangement remained unresolved herein.

The J gene is TRBJ2-5, the V gene TRBV29-1; 7 bases fit TRBD1. The source of this sequence is a woman between 18 and 30 years old in good health. Sequencing input: central memory CD4+ T cells from blood. CDR3 loop: CSATRGETQYF. The CDR3 DNA sequence: TGCAGCGCTACCAGGGGGGAGACCCAGTACTTC. The variable domain in full, with the rest retrieved from reference TRBV29-1 and TRBJ2-5, is SAVISQKPSRDICQRGTSLTIQCQVDSQVTMMFWYRQQPGQSLTLIATANQGSEATYESGFVIDKFPISRPNLTFSTLTVSNMSPEDSSIYLCSATRGETQYFGPGTRLLVL.